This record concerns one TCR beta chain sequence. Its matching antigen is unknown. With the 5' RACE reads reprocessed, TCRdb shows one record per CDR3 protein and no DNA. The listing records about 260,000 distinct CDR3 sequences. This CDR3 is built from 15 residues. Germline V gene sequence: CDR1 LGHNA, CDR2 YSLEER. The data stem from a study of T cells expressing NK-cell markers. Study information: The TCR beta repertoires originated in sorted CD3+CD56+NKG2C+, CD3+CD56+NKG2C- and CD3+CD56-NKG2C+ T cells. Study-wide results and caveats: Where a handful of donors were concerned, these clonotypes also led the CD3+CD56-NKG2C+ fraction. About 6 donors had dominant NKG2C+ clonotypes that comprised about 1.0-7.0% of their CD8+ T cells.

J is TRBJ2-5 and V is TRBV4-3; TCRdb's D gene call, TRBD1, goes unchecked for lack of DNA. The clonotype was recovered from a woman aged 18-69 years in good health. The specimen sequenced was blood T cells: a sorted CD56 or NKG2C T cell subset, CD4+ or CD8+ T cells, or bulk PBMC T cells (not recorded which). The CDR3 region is CASSQGGGTQETQYF.